Presented here are 32 T cell receptor beta chains from one specimen sequenced in a study of CD8+ T cells in alopecia areata. Researchers gathered lesional scalp punch biopsies and peripheral blood from patients with alopecia areata. Extracted from the samples, RNA was reverse transcribed into cDNA to serve as the sequencing template. Repertoires were generated with immunoSEQ multiplex PCR, while TCRdb's copy carries only in-frame clones and drops some. Among approximately 11,000 clones listed, approximately 57% were seen once. The sample taken for sequencing was skin. These receptors were obtained from a human donor with alopecia areata.

CDR3 sequence reads: CASSHSRRLAGDPSYNEQFF. The CDR3 coding sequence is TGTGCCAGCAGCCATTCAAGACGACTAGCGGGGGATCCCTCCTACAATGAGCAGTTCTTC. The J gene is TRBJ2-1, the V gene TRBV5-5; 12 bases are shared with TRBD2. J lost 0 bases, V lost 4 bases, and 14 bases had no gene match. Per the germline V gene, CDR1 is SGHKS and CDR2 is YYEKEE (reference sequence). The CDR3 is 20 amino acids.

The rearrangement joins TRBV19 to TRBJ2-7; the D gene is possibly TRBD2 (6 bases). CDR1 and CDR2 (germline): LNHDA, SQIVND (reference sequence). This CDR3 is 13 amino acids long. With 6 bases removed from V and 0 bases from J, the gap between germline ends came to 9 bases. CDR3 nucleotides: TGTGCCAGTAGCTCGGACTACTCCTACGAGCAGTACTTC. This encodes CASSSDYSYEQYF.

The chain combines TRBV6-1 with TRBJ1-2; perhaps TRBD1 as D (5 bases). The length of the CDR3 is 12 residues. V lost 8 bases to trimming and J lost 6 bases, with 13 bases between them. The germline gives CDR1 MNHNS, CDR2 SASEGT. Written as DNA, the CDR3 is TGTGCCAGCTTTCCTGGGGCGCATGGCTACACCTTC. As protein: CASFPGAHGYTF.

This rearrangement joins TRBV7-9 to TRBJ1-2; D gene ambiguous. V lost 2 bases to trimming and J lost 4 bases, with 8 bases between them. Germline V gene lookup returns CDR1 SEHNR and CDR2 FQNEAQ (reference sequence). CDR3 length: 13 residues. CDR3 in amino acids: CASSLKLAYGYTF. The CDR3 nucleotides read TGTGCCAGCAGCTTAAAGTTAGCCTATGGCTACACCTTC.

This clone has a single count. The V call is TRBV5-1, the J call TRBJ1-1; D not certain. The CDR3 consists of 13 residues. Trimming pared 2 bases from V and 2 bases from J, leaving 7 bases between. Germline CDR1 SGHRS, CDR2 YFSETQ. The CDR3 reads CASSFDGNTEAFF. The CDR3 nucleotides read TGCGCCAGCAGCTTTGACGGAAACACTGAAGCTTTCTTT.

This clone occurred a few times. The chain joins TRBV2 to TRBJ1-1; 9 bases are shared with TRBD1. Germline CDR1 reads SNHLY; CDR2 reads FYNNEI. V trimming: 6 bases; J trimming: 1 base; junction bases outside the gene matches: 3. CDR3 length: 14 amino acids. The DNA for the CDR3 is TGTGCCAGCAGCTGGACAGGGGCGAACACTGAAGCTTTCTTT. This translates into CASSWTGANTEAFF.

V is TRBV27 and J is TRBJ2-1; perhaps TRBD1 as D (6 bases). CDR3 length: 11 residues. V lost 3 bases and J 15 bases, leaving 12 bases between the germline ends. CDR1 is MNHEY, CDR2 SMNVEV, per germline (reference sequence). CDR3 loop: CASSLWGRTFF. In DNA, the CDR3 is TGTGCCAGCAGTTTGTGGGGGCGCACGTTCTTC.

The V call is TRBV4-3, the J call TRBJ2-4; D uncertain. This CDR3 contains 13 residues. CDR1 LGHNA and CDR2 YSLEER come from the germline V gene. The V and J ends lost 0 bases and 12 bases respectively, with 12 bases between them. CDR3 DNA sequence: TGCGCCAGCAGCCAAGACCTCCCCTTCCATCAGTACTTC. Translation gives CASSQDLPFHQYF.

There are a few counts of this clone. The rearrangement links TRBV5-4 to TRBJ2-2; D unclear. CDR3 length: 14 residues. Germline lookup yields CDR1 SGHNT and CDR2 YYREEE (reference sequence). Trimming left V 6 bases short and J 6 bases short, with 15 bases between. The CDR3 loop reads CASMVWREAGELFF. The DNA for the CDR3 is TGTGCCAGCATGGTTTGGAGAGAAGCCGGGGAGCTGTTTTTT. The full variable domain, rest sourced from reference TRBV5-4 and TRBJ2-2, is ETGVTQSPTHLIKTRGQQVTLRCSSQSGHNTVSWYQQALGQGPQFIFQYYREEENGRGNFPPRFSGLQFPNYSSELNVNALELDDSALYLCASMVWREAGELFFGEGSRLTVL.

CDR3 residues: CASSTTRTGPPGGANVLTF. The DNA for the CDR3 is TGTGCCAGCAGCACCACACGGACAGGTCCCCCGGGTGGGGCCAACGTCCTGACTTTC. The chain links TRBV5-6 to TRBJ2-6; TRBD1 matches at 7 bases. This CDR3 region has 19 residues. Per the germline V gene, CDR1 is SGHDT and CDR2 is YYEEEE. Trimming removed 4 bases from V and 3 bases from J; junction bases left unmatched: 16.

CDR3 protein: CASIPLQNTEAFF. CDR3 DNA: TGTGCCAGCATCCCTCTTCAGAACACTGAAGCTTTCTTT. The gene calls are TRBV28 and TRBJ1-1; D is unresolved. CDR1 and CDR2 (germline): MDHEN, SYDVKM. The CDR3 sequence is 13 residues long. With 7 bases removed from V and 1 base from J, the gap between germline ends came to 10 bases.

This chain uses TRBV7-8 with TRBJ2-1, with 7 positions matching TRBD2. From germline, CDR1 is SGHVS and CDR2 FQNEAQ. The CDR3 covers 16 residues. Trimming at V came to 5 bases and at J to 7 bases, leaving 14 bases not matched to a gene. The CDR3 protein is CASSLSRGLGNNEQFF. CDR3 bases: TGTGCCAGCAGCCTGTCGCGAGGACTAGGGAATAATGAGCAGTTCTTC. Supplemented by reference TRBV7-8 and TRBJ2-1, the full variable domain reads GAGVSQSPRYKVAKRGQDVALRCDPISGHVSLFWYQQALGQGPEFLTYFQNEAQLDKSGLPSDRFFAERPEGSVSTLKIQRTQQEDSAVYLCASSLSRGLGNNEQFFGPGTRLTVL.

This clone was seen more than once but under ten times. The J gene is TRBJ1-1, the V gene TRBV19; a possible D gene is TRBD1 (5 bases). The CDR3 sequence is 15 residues long. CDR1 LNHDA and CDR2 SQIVND come from the germline V gene (reference sequence). V gave up 1 base and J gave up 1 base, with 10 bases separating them. In nucleotides, the CDR3 is TGTGCCAGTAGTATAGCTGGGGCCCCGAACACTGAAGCTTTCTTT. Protein product: CASSIAGAPNTEAFF.

The chain joins TRBV14 to TRBJ2-5; 8 bases line up with TRBD2. Germline CDR1 SGHDN, CDR2 FVKESK. This CDR3 has 15 amino acids. With V trimmed by 1 base and J by 9 bases, 10 bases remained unmatched. The CDR3 spells CASSQGPGLEVAQYF. The CDR3 region has the DNA TGTGCCAGCAGCCAAGGTCCGGGACTAGAGGTGGCCCAGTACTTC.

The rearrangement uses TRBV30 and TRBJ1-5; D not resolved. The V gene's germline CDR1 is GTSNPN and CDR2 SVGIG (reference sequence). Between the trimmed V and J ends, which lost 0 bases and 1 base, there was a span of 4 bases. This CDR3 comprises 13 residues. The CDR3 nucleotides read TGTGCCTGGAGTGTGGGGAGCAATCAGCCCCAGCATTTT. Protein: CAWSVGSNQPQHF.

This clone was recorded a few times. This CDR3 reads CASSVTVEQPQHF. CDR3 sequence (DNA): TGCGCCAGCAGCGTGACAGTAGAACAGCCCCAGCATTTT. The chain joins TRBV5-1 to TRBJ1-5; perhaps TRBD1 as D (5 bases). The CDR3 covers 13 residues. Trimming cost V 4 bases and J 7 bases, with 12 bases left between them. CDR1 is SGHRS and CDR2 is YFSETQ in the germline V gene.

This clone has just one count. The chain recombines TRBV7-2 with TRBJ2-3; maybe TRBD2 (7 bases). V lost 5 bases and J 4 bases, leaving 13 bases between the germline ends. Per germline, CDR1 SGHTA and CDR2 FQGNSA. The length of the CDR3 is 14 residues. CDR3 nucleotide sequence: TGTGCCAGCAGCCAGACGGGGGGCCCAGATACGCAGTATTTT. Protein sequence: CASSQTGGPDTQYF.

The chain has TRBV28 and TRBJ2-1; the D gene could be TRBD1 or TRBD2 (5 bases each). The CDR3 sequence is 15 residues long. Germline V gene data show CDR1 as MDHEN and CDR2 as SYDVKM. The V end was cut by 6 bases, the J end by 2 bases, with 14 bases between. DNA of the CDR3: TGTGCCAGCAGCACCCTAGGGACCCCCTACAATGAGCAGTTCTTC. As protein: CASSTLGTPYNEQFF.

This clone was detected only a few times. This chain joins TRBV7-2 and TRBJ2-4; no definite D call. The CDR3 has 14 residues. Per the germline V gene, CDR1 is SGHTA and CDR2 is FQGNSA. V lost 5 bases and J 7 bases, leaving 15 bases between the germline ends. CDR3 DNA sequence: TGTGCCAGCAGCGTATCGGGTTTTGGTAACATTCAGTACTTC. The encoded protein is CASSVSGFGNIQYF.

The chain is built from TRBV5-1 and TRBJ2-1; TRBD2 might be the D (6 bases). Trimming cost V 4 bases and J 3 bases, with 17 bases left between them. Germline values: CDR1 SGHRS, CDR2 YFSETQ. This CDR3 comprises 16 residues. CDR3: CASSLGGPPNYNEQFF. CDR3 coding DNA: TGCGCCAGCAGCCTGGGGGGTCCCCCAAACTACAATGAGCAGTTCTTC.

This clone was observed a handful of times. V is TRBV10-2 and J is TRBJ1-2; 9 nucleotides agree with TRBD1. V was pared by 10 bases and J by 7 bases, with 10 bases of the junction left unmatched. This CDR3 contains 13 residues. Germline CDR1 is WSHSY and CDR2 is SAAADI. CDR3 sequence: CANTPDRGTGYTF. In DNA, the CDR3 is TGCGCCAATACCCCGGACAGGGGAACTGGCTACACCTTC.

This clone was counted a few times. The missing conserved phenylalanine or tryptophan at the end of this CDR3 makes a read error likely. No DNA is shown, since the ends of the CDR3 on it are uncertain; the CDR3 is the one TCRdb lists. The CDR3 region is CASSQYWTGS. V gene TRBV23-1 combines with J gene TRBJ1-6; the listed D gene, TRBD1, was not tested against the DNA. TRBV23-1 is assigned to the ORF class and has an uncertain function. 10 amino acids form the CDR3, both terminal residues included.

The chain couples TRBV11-2 to TRBJ1-1, with D perhaps matching TRBD1 (6 bases). The CDR3 sequence is 15 residues long. Trimming removed 6 bases from V and 4 bases from J, with 18 bases in between. The germline V gene encodes CDR1 SGHAT and CDR2 FQNNGV. The CDR3 loop is CASRLQGGLSTEAFF. The CDR3, as DNA: TGTGCCAGCAGGTTACAGGGCGGGCTCAGCACTGAAGCTTTCTTT.

The chain has TRBV4-1 and TRBJ2-5; weak D call: TRBD1 (5 bases). Germline values: CDR1 MGHRA, CDR2 YSYEKL. There are 17 residues in the CDR3. The V gene lost 3 bases and the J gene lost 0 bases, with 17 bases spanning the gap. CDR3 sequence: CASSHPRDAGYQETQYF. For the CDR3, the DNA is TGCGCCAGCAGCCACCCCCGCGATGCAGGGTACCAAGAGACCCAGTACTTC.

This sequence joins TRBV18 and TRBJ2-1, with 11 bases fitting TRBD2. This CDR3 spans 17 amino acids. With V trimmed by 4 bases and J by 11 bases, 16 bases remained unmatched. Per germline, CDR1 KGHSH and CDR2 LQKENI. CDR3 protein: CASSLSLGTSGSTKQFF. The CDR3 DNA reads TGTGCCAGCTCACTAAGTCTAGGGACTAGCGGCTCCACTAAGCAGTTCTTC.

The CDR3 reads CASSPGQGSYHEQFF. The CDR3 DNA reads TGTGCCAGCAGCCCCGGACAGGGTTCTTACCATGAGCAGTTCTTC. V is TRBV7-9 and J is TRBJ2-1; the match to TRBD1 covers 8 bases. The germline V gene has CDR1 SEHNR and CDR2 FQNEAQ (reference sequence). The CDR3 runs to 15 residues. J was trimmed by 8 bases and V by 5 bases; bases with no gene match: 11.

This clone was detected a few times. This sequence joins TRBV28 and TRBJ2-7; no definite D call. The length of the CDR3 is 12 residues. Trimming shortened V by 6 bases and J by 3 bases, and 9 bases separated the two germline ends. Looked up from germline, CDR1 is MDHEN and CDR2 is SYDVKM. CDR3 DNA: TGTGCCAGCAGCTCGACTGTCTACGAGCAGTACTTC. Amino acid sequence: CASSSTVYEQYF.

The gene calls are TRBV27 and TRBJ2-5; D might be TRBD1 (5 bases). V shed 5 bases and J shed 7 bases, with 17 bases lying between them. The length of the CDR3 is 14 residues. Germline V gives CDR1 MNHEY, CDR2 SMNVEV (reference sequence). Written as DNA, the CDR3 is TGTGCCAGCAGTCCAGGGATCTCCCTGGGGACCCAGTACTTC. It yields the protein CASSPGISLGTQYF.

This chain joins TRBV29-1 and TRBJ1-6; D is perhaps TRBD1 (5 bases). The CDR3 runs to 13 residues. CDR1 is SQVTM, CDR2 ANQGSEA, per germline. The germline V and J ends were trimmed by 5 bases and 3 bases, with 8 bases remaining between them. The CDR3 DNA sequence: TGCAGCGTTAGGCAGGGCTATAATTCACCCCTCCACTTT. Translated: CSVRQGYNSPLHF.

V and J are TRBV5-1 and TRBJ1-6; D is unclear. This CDR3 is built from 14 residues. The V end lost 4 bases, the J end lost 6 bases, and 11 bases lay between the germline ends. Germline V CDR1 and CDR2: SGHRS, YFSETQ. CDR3 residues: CASSPGRSNSPLHF. The DNA of the CDR3 is TGCGCCAGCAGCCCGGGGAGGAGTAATTCACCCCTCCACTTT.

The rearrangement links TRBV6-5 to TRBJ1-6; D unclear. This CDR3 spans 16 amino acids. V was clipped by 0 bases and J by 9 bases, with 15 bases between them. CDR1 MNHEY and CDR2 SVGAGI come from the germline V gene. CDR3 region: CASSYSKQAVGSPLHF. CDR3 DNA sequence: TGTGCCAGCAGTTACTCGAAGCAGGCGGTCGGTTCACCCCTCCACTTT.

This chain connects TRBV7-2 to TRBJ2-3; D unclear. The germline gives CDR1 SGHTA, CDR2 FQGNSA. CDR3 length: 14 residues. The germline V and J ends were trimmed by 3 bases and 2 bases, with 9 bases remaining between them. For the CDR3, the DNA is TGTGCCAGCAGCTTGTTGGGTCCCACAGATACGCAGTATTTT. The encoded protein is CASSLLGPTDTQYF.